This T cell receptor beta chain was observed in a study of blood T cells in healthy people across ages. Overall study results and limits: CMV status of donors was unknown, possibly confounding expanded clonotype changes. Among long-lived donors, naive CD4+ cells were more numerous and diversity higher than in aged donors. Getting older went along with TCR beta diversity per million T cells dropping roughly linearly.

CDR1 is MNHEY and CDR2 is SVGEGT in the germline V gene. This CDR3 spans 12 amino acids. Between the trimmed V and J ends, which lost 10 bases and 13 bases, there was a span of 19 bases. This clonotype was recorded only once. The antigen remains undetermined. Next came a second PCR, run for about 6 to 11 cycles, which used a sample-barcoded 5' primer along with a J-beta primer mix. A template-switch adaptor that had 12 random nucleotides put a tag on each cDNA molecule. One entry per CDR3 protein results from TCRdb running MiXCR on the 5' RACE reads. The data contain fewer than 800,000 distinct CDR3 sequences, about 30% of them seen just once; the ten biggest clones take up approximately 15%.

Sequencing used blood. This rearrangement joins TRBV6-2 or TRBV6-3 to TRBJ1-4, with unresolved D. This TCR derives from a woman aged 80 or over in good health. The CDR3 DNA reads as TGTGCCACCATCGGATCGAATGAAGGACTGTTTTTT. Protein sequence: CATIGSNEGLFF.